The source of this TCR beta chain is a study of T cell changes during pregnancy in multiple sclerosis. This table comes from immunoSEQ multiplex PCR, and its TCRdb copy is limited to in-frame clones, with some not included. The sample carries about 49,000 clones, about 90% recorded once. Germline loops: CDR1 SGHRS, CDR2 YFSETQ. This CDR3 region has 15 residues. The V and J ends lost 4 bases and 7 bases, in that order; junction bases with no gene match: 11. The sequencing used CD4+ T cells from peripheral blood mononuclear cells, collected in the second trimester of pregnancy. This rearrangement joins TRBV5-1 to TRBJ1-1; 9 positions match TRBD1. This TCR came from a female donor in good health, enrolled as a control in a pregnancy study. The CDR3 nucleotides read TGCGCCAGCAGCACCGACGGGACAGGGAGTGTTGAAGCTTTCTTT. It encodes CASSTDGTGSVEAFF.